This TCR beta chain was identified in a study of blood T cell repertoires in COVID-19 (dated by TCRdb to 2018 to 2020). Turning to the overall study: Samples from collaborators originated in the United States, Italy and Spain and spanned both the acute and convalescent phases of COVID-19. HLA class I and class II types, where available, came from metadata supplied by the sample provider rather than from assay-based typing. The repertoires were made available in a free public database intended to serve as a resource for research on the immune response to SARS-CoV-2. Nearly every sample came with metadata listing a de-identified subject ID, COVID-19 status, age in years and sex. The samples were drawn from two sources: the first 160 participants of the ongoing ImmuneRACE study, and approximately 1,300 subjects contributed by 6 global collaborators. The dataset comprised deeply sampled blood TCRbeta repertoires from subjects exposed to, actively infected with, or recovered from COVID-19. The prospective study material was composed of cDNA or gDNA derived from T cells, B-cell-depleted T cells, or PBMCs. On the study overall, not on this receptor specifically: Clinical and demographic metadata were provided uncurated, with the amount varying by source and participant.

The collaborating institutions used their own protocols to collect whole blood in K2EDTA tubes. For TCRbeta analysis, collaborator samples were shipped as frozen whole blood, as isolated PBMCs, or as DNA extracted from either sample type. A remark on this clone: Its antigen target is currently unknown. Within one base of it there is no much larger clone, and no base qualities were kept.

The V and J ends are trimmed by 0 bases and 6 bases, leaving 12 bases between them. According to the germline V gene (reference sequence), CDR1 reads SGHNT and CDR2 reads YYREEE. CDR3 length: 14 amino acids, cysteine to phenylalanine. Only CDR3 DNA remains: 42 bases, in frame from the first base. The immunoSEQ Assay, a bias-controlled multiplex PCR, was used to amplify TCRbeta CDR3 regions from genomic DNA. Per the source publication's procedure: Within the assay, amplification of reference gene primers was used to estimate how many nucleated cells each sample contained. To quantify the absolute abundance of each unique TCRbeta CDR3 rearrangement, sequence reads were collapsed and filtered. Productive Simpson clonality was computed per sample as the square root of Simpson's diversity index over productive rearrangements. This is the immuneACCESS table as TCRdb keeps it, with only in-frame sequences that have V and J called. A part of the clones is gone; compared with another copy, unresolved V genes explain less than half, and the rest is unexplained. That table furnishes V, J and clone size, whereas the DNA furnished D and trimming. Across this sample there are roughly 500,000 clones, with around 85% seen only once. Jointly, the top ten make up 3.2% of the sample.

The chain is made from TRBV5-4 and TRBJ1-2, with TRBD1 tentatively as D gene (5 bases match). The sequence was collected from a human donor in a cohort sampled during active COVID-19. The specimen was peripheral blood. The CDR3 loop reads CASSLDRRADGYTF. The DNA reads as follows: TGTGCCAGCAGCTTGGACAGGAGGGCCGATGGCTACACCTTC.